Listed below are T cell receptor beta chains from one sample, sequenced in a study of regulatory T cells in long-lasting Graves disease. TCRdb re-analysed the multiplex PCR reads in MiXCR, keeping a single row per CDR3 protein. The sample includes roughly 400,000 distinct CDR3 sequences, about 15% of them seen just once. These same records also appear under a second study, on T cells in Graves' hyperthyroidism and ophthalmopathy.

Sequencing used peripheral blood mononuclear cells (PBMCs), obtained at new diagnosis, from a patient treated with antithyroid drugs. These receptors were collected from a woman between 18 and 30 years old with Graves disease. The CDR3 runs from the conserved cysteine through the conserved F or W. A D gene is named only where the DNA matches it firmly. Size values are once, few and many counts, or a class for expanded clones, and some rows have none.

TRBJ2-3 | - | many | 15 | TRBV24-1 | CATSDLGDSTDTQYF | TGTGCCACCAGTGATTTGGGGGACTCCACAGATACGCAGTATTTT
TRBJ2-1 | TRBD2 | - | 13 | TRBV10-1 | CAWGLAGRNEQFF | TGCGCCTGGGGACTAGCGGGACGCAATGAGCAGTTCTTC
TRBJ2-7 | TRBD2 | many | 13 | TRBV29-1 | CSVEGTRTGEQYF | TGCAGCGTTGAGGGGACTAGAACGGGGGAGCAGTACTTC
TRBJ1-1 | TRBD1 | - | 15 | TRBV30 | CAWSQRQGGNTEAFF | TGTGCCTGGAGCCAAAGACAGGGGGGGAACACTGAAGCTTTCTTT
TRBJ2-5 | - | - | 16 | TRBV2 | CASSEQSRGNRETQYF | TGTGCCAGCAGTGAACAGTCTAGGGGGAATAGGGAGACCCAGTACTTC
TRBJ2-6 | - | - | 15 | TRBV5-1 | CASSQQISGANVLTF | TGCGCCAGTAGCCAGCAGATCTCTGGGGCCAACGTCCTGACTTTC
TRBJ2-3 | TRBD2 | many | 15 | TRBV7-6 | CASNSGGSGVDTQYF | TGTGCCAGCAACTCGGGGGGGTCGGGAGTAGATACGCAGTATTTT
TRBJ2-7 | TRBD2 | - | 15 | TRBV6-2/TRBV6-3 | CASTSRSGRTYEQYF | TGTGCCAGCACGAGCCGAAGCGGGAGGACCTACGAGCAGTACTTC
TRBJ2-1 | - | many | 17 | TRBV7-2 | CASSLNTAGRTGNEQFF | TGTGCCAGCAGCTTAAATACCGCCGGCCGAACCGGCAATGAGCAGTTCTTC
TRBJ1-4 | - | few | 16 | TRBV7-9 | CASSLASPDLNEKLFF | TGTGCCAGCAGCTTAGCCTCACCGGACCTGAATGAAAAACTGTTTTTT
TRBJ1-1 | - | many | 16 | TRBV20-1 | CSARGGVERRNTEAFF | TGCAGTGCTAGAGGGGGGGTAGAGAGGCGGAACACTGAAGCTTTCTTT
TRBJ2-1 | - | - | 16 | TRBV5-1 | CASSLEGGHFDNEQFF | TGCGCCAGCAGCTTGGAGGGCGGTCACTTCGACAATGAGCAGTTCTTC
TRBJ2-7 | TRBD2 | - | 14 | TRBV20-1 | CSARAPGGPGEQYF | TGCAGTGCTAGAGCCCCGGGAGGACCCGGGGAGCAGTACTTC
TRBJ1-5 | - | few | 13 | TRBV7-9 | CASSPIDNQPQHF | TGTGCCAGCAGCCCTATTGACAATCAGCCCCAGCATTTT